One and the same sample provided the 32 T cell receptor beta chains below, sequenced in a study of blood T cell repertoires in COVID-19. The assay was immunoSEQ multiplex PCR, and TCRdb's table has in-frame clones only and misses some. Of about 55,000 clones listed, 91% are singletons. Material for sequencing was peripheral blood. The receptors shown here come from a man aged 50-59 years with active COVID-19.

The V and J genes are TRBV28 and TRBJ1-1; 7 positions match TRBD1. V was clipped by 7 bases and J by 5 bases; unmatched bases: 16. The CDR3 is 16 amino acids. CDR1 MDHEN and CDR2 SYDVKM come from the germline V gene. The DNA for the CDR3 is TGTGCCAGCATCGAAACCCCCATACAGGGGAGGACTGAAGCTTTCTTT. Translated: CASIETPIQGRTEAFF.

The chain carries TRBV6-5 and TRBJ2-1; D is possibly TRBD2 (5 bases). Germline values: CDR1 MNHEY, CDR2 SVGAGI. Trimming removed 8 bases from V and 3 bases from J, with 11 bases in between. This CDR3 has 13 residues. Written as DNA, the CDR3 is TGTGCCAGCGAGGAGGATCACTACAATGAGCAGTTCTTC. It yields the protein CASEEDHYNEQFF.

The chain recombines TRBV25-1 with TRBJ1-1, with unresolved D. Germline V gene data show CDR1 as MGHDK and CDR2 as SYGVNS. V lost 2 bases and J 0 bases, leaving 7 bases between the germline ends. This CDR3 has 14 residues. The CDR3 loop reads CASSEITVNTEAFF. The CDR3, as DNA: TGTGCCAGCAGTGAAATCACGGTGAACACTGAAGCTTTCTTT.

The V and J genes are TRBV7-6 and TRBJ1-2; 12 nucleotides align to TRBD1. Germline-derived CDR1 and CDR2 are SGHVS and FNYEAQ. Unmatched junction bases numbered 10, after V lost 4 bases and J lost 4 bases. The CDR3 consists of 17 residues. CDR3 amino acids: CASSSGTGGILSYGYTF. CDR3 nucleotides: TGTGCCAGCAGCTCCGGGACAGGGGGCATTTTAAGCTATGGCTACACCTTC. Combining the CDR3 with reference TRBV7-6 and TRBJ1-2 gives the whole variable domain GAGVSQSPRYKVTKRGQDVALRCDPISGHVSLYWYRQALGQGPEFLTYFNYEAQQDKSGLPNDRFSAERPEGSISTLTIQRTEQRDSAMYRCASSSGTGGILSYGYTFGSGTRLTVV.

V is TRBV27 and J is TRBJ2-1, with 7 positions matching TRBD2. The junction had 11 bases not matched to a gene; V was cut back by 6 bases and J by 6 bases. From germline, CDR1 is MNHEY and CDR2 SMNVEV (reference sequence). The CDR3 is 15 amino acids. The CDR3 DNA sequence: TGTGCCAGCAGAGCCCGGGACTATCCGGGCAATGAGCAGTTCTTC. Its protein is CASRARDYPGNEQFF.

The rearrangement links TRBV5-1 to TRBJ2-2; D remains unclear. The CDR3 has 16 amino acids. V lost 0 bases to trimming and J lost 0 bases, with 9 bases between them. In germline, CDR1 is SGHRS, CDR2 YFSETQ. The CDR3 nucleotides read TGCGCCAGCAGCTTGGTCACCCCTACGAACACCGGGGAGCTGTTTTTT. This codes for CASSLVTPTNTGELFF. Together with reference TRBV5-1 and TRBJ2-2, the CDR3 gives the full variable domain: KAGVTQTPRYLIKTRGQQVTLSCSPISGHRSVSWYQQTPGQGLQFLFEYFSETQRNKGNFPGRFSGRQFSNSRSEMNVSTLELGDSALYLCASSLVTPTNTGELFFGEGSRLTVL.

The chain couples TRBV7-2 to TRBJ2-3; 9 positions agree with TRBD2. Germline V gives CDR1 SGHTA, CDR2 FQGNSA. V trimming: 6 bases; J trimming: 6 bases; junction bases outside the gene matches: 10. The CDR3 is made up of 15 amino acids. As DNA, the CDR3 is TGTGCCAGCAGGATGGGGCGGGGGGGCCTGGATACGCAGTATTTT. Translation: CASRMGRGGLDTQYF. The full variable domain, in which reference TRBV7-2 and TRBJ2-3 provide the parts outside the CDR3, is GAGVSQSPSNKVTEKGKDVELRCDPISGHTALYWYRQSLGQGLEFLIYFQGNSAPDKSGLPSDRFSAERTGGSVSTLTIQRTQQEDSAVYLCASRMGRGGLDTQYFGPGTRLTVL.

The chain combines TRBV7-8 with TRBJ1-6; D perhaps matches TRBD1 (5 bases). Germline-derived CDR1 and CDR2 are SGHVS and FQNEAQ. Trimming pared 8 bases from V and 7 bases from J, leaving 21 bases between. The length of the CDR3 is 16 residues. Here the CDR3 reads CASLRGSQAANSPLHF. The DNA of the CDR3 is TGTGCCAGCCTTCGGGGGAGTCAGGCAGCCAATTCACCCCTCCACTTT.

The chain has TRBV6-5 and TRBJ2-2; tentatively, D is TRBD2 (6 bases). This CDR3 has 13 residues. Germline V gene lookup returns CDR1 MNHEY and CDR2 SVGAGI. Trimming removed 2 bases at V and 5 bases at J, with 6 bases between. The CDR3 loop reads CASSYGGTGELFF. DNA of the CDR3: TGTGCCAGCAGTTACGGGGGGACCGGGGAGCTGTTTTTT.

V usage is TRBV5-1 and J usage is TRBJ1-2; TRBD1 matches 9 bases. Germline loops: CDR1 SGHRS, CDR2 YFSETQ. V lost 3 bases, J lost 2 bases, and 14 bases stayed unmatched. CDR3 length: 18 residues. The CDR3, as DNA: TGCGCCAGCAGCTCTGGCAGTGGGGGACAGGGTTACAACTATGGCTACACCTTC. It codes for CASSSGSGGQGYNYGYTF.

J is TRBJ2-2 and V is TRBV7-2, with 10 bases that match TRBD2. With V trimmed by 6 bases and J by 7 bases, 8 bases remained unmatched. The germline V gene has CDR1 SGHTA and CDR2 FQGNSA. CDR3 size: 15 residues. The chain's CDR3 is CASRMPGLAIGELFF. CDR3 sequence (DNA): TGTGCCAGCAGGATGCCGGGACTAGCGATCGGGGAGCTGTTTTTT. Full variable domain (missing parts from reference TRBV7-2 and TRBJ2-2): GAGVSQSPSNKVTEKGKDVELRCDPISGHTALYWYRQSLGQGLEFLIYFQGNSAPDKSGLPSDRFSAERTGGSVSTLTIQRTQQEDSAVYLCASRMPGLAIGELFFGEGSRLTVL.

The chain combines TRBV7-9 with TRBJ2-2; 7 bases are shared with TRBD2. V lost 4 bases to trimming and J lost 0 bases; unmatched junction nucleotides: 5. Germline CDR1 SEHNR, CDR2 FQNEAQ (reference sequence). This CDR3 has 16 amino acids. CDR3: CASSSRGEPNTGELFF. The CDR3 coding sequence is TGTGCCAGCAGCTCCCGGGGGGAACCGAACACCGGGGAGCTGTTTTTT. Supplemented by reference TRBV7-9 and TRBJ2-2, the full variable domain reads DTGVSQNPRHKITKRGQNVTFRCDPISEHNRLYWYRQTLGQGPEFLTYFQNEAQLEKSRLLSDRFSAERPKGSFSTLEIQRTEQGDSAMYLCASSSRGEPNTGELFFGEGSRLTVL.

V usage is TRBV19 and J usage is TRBJ2-1; 10 nucleotides match TRBD2. CDR1 LNHDA and CDR2 SQIVND come from the germline V gene (reference sequence). The ends lost 0 bases at V and 7 bases at J; junction bases unmatched: 9. CDR3 length equals 17 residues. This chain's CDR3 is CASSIEGRAGGRNEQFF. The CDR3 DNA is TGTGCCAGTAGTATAGAAGGACGAGCGGGAGGGCGGAATGAGCAGTTCTTC. The whole variable domain, filled in from reference TRBV19 and TRBJ2-1, reads DGGITQSPKYLFRKEGQNVTLSCEQNLNHDAMYWYRQDPGQGLRLIYYSQIVNDFQKGDIAEGYSVSREKKESFPLTVTSAQKNPTAFYLCASSIEGRAGGRNEQFFGPGTRLTVL.

The gene calls are TRBV5-5 and TRBJ1-5; 9 bases align to TRBD1. CDR1 is SGHKS, CDR2 YYEKEE, per germline (reference sequence). The junction had 0 bases not matched to a gene; V was cut back by 3 bases and J by 5 bases. CDR3 length: 13 residues. The CDR3 loop reads CASSWDRDQPQHF. In DNA, the CDR3 is TGTGCCAGCAGCTGGGACAGGGATCAGCCCCAGCATTTT.

The sample holds one count of this clone. The chain links TRBV5-6 to TRBJ2-7; D not resolved. The CDR3 extends over 12 amino acids. Germline CDR1 reads SGHDT; CDR2 reads YYEEEE. V was trimmed by 2 bases and J by 5 bases, leaving 8 bases between them. CDR3 bases: TGTGCCAGCAGCTTTCGCCAGGACGAGCAGTACTTC. This sequence encodes CASSFRQDEQYF.

On this clone itself: The same CDR3 arises from other DNA sequences in this sample as well. The chain employs TRBV28 and TRBJ2-2; D is unclear. The germline V gene has CDR1 MDHEN and CDR2 SYDVKM. V was shortened by 5 bases and J by 5 bases, with 6 bases between the two germline ends. This CDR3 spans 12 amino acids. DNA for the CDR3: TGTGCCAGCAGTCTCCTAACCGGGGAGCTGTTTTTT. As protein: CASSLLTGELFF.

This chain uses TRBV19 with TRBJ1-1; D may be TRBD1 (6 bases). V gave up 3 bases and J gave up 7 bases, with 18 bases separating them. CDR3 length: 15 residues. Germline V gene data show CDR1 as LNHDA and CDR2 as SQIVND (reference sequence). The CDR3: CASSILPAGVGEAFF. The DNA of the CDR3 is TGTGCCAGTAGTATTCTCCCCGCAGGGGTGGGTGAAGCTTTCTTT.

The rearrangement links TRBV6-5 to TRBJ2-5, with 7 bases aligning to TRBD2. The CDR3 length is 15 residues. Trimming at V came to 2 bases and at J to 5 bases, leaving 8 bases not matched to a gene. Per the germline V gene, CDR1 is MNHEY and CDR2 is SVGAGI. The CDR3 here is CASSYRLAAGETQYF. CDR3 nucleotides: TGTGCCAGCAGTTACCGGCTAGCGGCTGGGGAGACCCAGTACTTC.

The chain joins TRBV2 to TRBJ1-5; TRBD1 agrees at 7 bases. V was clipped by 8 bases and J by 1 base; unmatched bases: 5. Germline CDR1 is SNHLY and CDR2 is FYNNEI. This CDR3 is 14 amino acids long. CDR3 DNA sequence: TGTGCCAGCGCAGGGGGATCGAGCAATCAGCCCCAGCATTTT. The encoded protein is CASAGGSSNQPQHF.

The J gene is TRBJ2-1, the V gene TRBV3-1 (or the pseudogene TRBV3-2), with 10 nucleotides matching TRBD2. Per germline, CDR1 LGHDT and CDR2 YNNKEL (reference sequence). The CDR3 length is 17 residues. V was pared by 0 bases and J by 7 bases, with 9 bases of the junction left unmatched. This CDR3 is CASSQEGLAGVGNEQFF. The DNA of the CDR3 is TGTGCCAGCAGCCAAGAGGGTCTAGCGGGAGTGGGTAATGAGCAGTTCTTC.

This clone was seen a single time. The gene calls are TRBV19 and TRBJ1-4; 10 bases agree with TRBD1. Germline V gives CDR1 LNHDA, CDR2 SQIVND (reference sequence). Trimming at V came to 0 bases and at J to 3 bases, leaving 16 bases not matched to a gene. There are 21 residues in the CDR3. The CDR3 bases are TGTGCCAGTAGTATAGATAGGTACTGGCCGGGACAGGGGAATCCTAATGAAAAACTGTTTTTT. Protein product: CASSIDRYWPGQGNPNEKLFF.

The V and J genes are TRBV7-2 and TRBJ1-2; 7 nucleotides match TRBD1. The length of the CDR3 is 16 residues. The trim removed 0 bases at V and 6 bases at J, leaving 10 bases unmatched. Germline lookup yields CDR1 SGHTA and CDR2 FQGNSA. The CDR3 loop reads CASSLAATGIIDGYTF. The CDR3 DNA follows: TGTGCCAGCAGCTTAGCGGCGACAGGGATTATCGATGGCTACACCTTC.

The chain is built from TRBV7-9 and TRBJ2-3; D remains unclear. Trimming cost V 5 bases and J 3 bases, with 15 bases left between them. Germline CDR1 and CDR2: SEHNR and FQNEAQ (reference sequence). This CDR3 comprises 15 residues. DNA for the CDR3: TGTGCCAGCAGCCTGTCGGGTTGGGTAACAGATACGCAGTATTTT. Translation: CASSLSGWVTDTQYF.

This clone is medium-sized by share. The rearrangement uses TRBV28 and TRBJ2-1; 8 bases line up with TRBD2. This CDR3 region has 13 residues. V shed 7 bases, J shed 6 bases, and the junction held 5 bases outside the gene matches. The germline gives CDR1 MDHEN, CDR2 SYDVKM. The CDR3: CASKGLDLNEQFF. The CDR3 region has the DNA TGTGCCAGCAAGGGACTAGATCTCAATGAGCAGTTCTTC.

About this clone: Its ends do not fully match the called genes, so a read error is possible. The rearrangement uses TRBV27 and TRBJ2-1; D may be TRBD2 (6 bases). Germline values: CDR1 MNHEY, CDR2 SMNVEV (reference sequence). The CDR3 contains 16 residues. The CDR3 bases are TGTGCCAGCAGTTTAGGGGGGTTAGCGGCCTACGATGAGCAGTTCTTC. It is translated as CASSLGGLAAYDEQFF.

The chain links TRBV27 to TRBJ1-2; 12 bases line up with TRBD1. CDR1 and CDR2 from the germline V gene are MNHEY and SMNVEV (reference sequence). V trimming: 5 bases; J trimming: 4 bases; junction bases outside the gene matches: 5. The CDR3 spans 15 residues. This CDR3 reads CASSLGTGGVYGYTF. For the CDR3, the DNA is TGTGCCAGCAGTCTCGGGACAGGGGGCGTCTATGGCTACACCTTC.

V usage is TRBV9 and J usage is TRBJ1-1, with TRBD1 matching 9 bases. After removal of 3 bases from V and 5 bases from J, the junction contained 11 bases not matched to a gene. This CDR3 comprises 16 residues. CDR1 is SGDLS and CDR2 is YYNGEE in the germline V gene. In nucleotides, the CDR3 is TGTGCCAGCAGCGGACGGGACAGGGAATTGGGTACTGAAGCTTTCTTT. Protein product: CASSGRDRELGTEAFF. Drawing the rest from reference TRBV9 and TRBJ1-1, the complete variable domain is DSGVTQTPKHLITATGQRVTLRCSPRSGDLSVYWYQQSLDQGLQFLIQYYNGEERAKGNILERFSAQQFPDLHSELNLSSLELGDSALYFCASSGRDRELGTEAFFGQGTRLTVV.

The chain couples TRBV11-1 to TRBJ2-5; D might be TRBD1 (6 bases). V lost 5 bases to trimming and J lost 0 bases, with 16 bases between them. The CDR3 is made up of 16 amino acids. Per germline, CDR1 SGHAT and CDR2 FQDESV (reference sequence). The CDR3 spells CASSRLRGEYQETQYF. The CDR3 nucleotides read TGTGCCAGCAGCCGGCTCAGGGGCGAGTACCAAGAGACCCAGTACTTC. Together with reference TRBV11-1 and TRBJ2-5, the CDR3 gives the full variable domain: EAEVAQSPRYKITEKSQAVAFWCDPISGHATLYWYRQILGQGPELLVQFQDESVVDDSQLPKDRFSAERLKGVDSTLKIQPAELGDSAMYLCASSRLRGEYQETQYFGPGTRLLVL.

The V call is TRBV11-2, the J call TRBJ2-7; D uncertain. The CDR3 totals 14 residues. Trimming shortened V by 3 bases and J by 3 bases, and 12 bases separated the two germline ends. The V gene's germline CDR1 is SGHAT and CDR2 FQNNGV. CDR3 nucleotide sequence: TGTGCCAGCAGCTTTGGTATCTTAGTCTACGAGCAGTACTTC. As protein: CASSFGILVYEQYF.

The chain has TRBV6-5 and TRBJ2-7; possible D gene TRBD1, 5 bases. V lost 8 bases, J lost 3 bases, and 17 bases lay in between. The CDR3 has 14 amino acids. The germline V gene has CDR1 MNHEY and CDR2 SVGAGI. CDR3 amino acids: CASAVGERLYEQYF. The CDR3 DNA sequence: TGTGCCAGCGCCGTAGGGGAAAGGCTCTACGAGCAGTACTTC.

This chain connects TRBV19 to TRBJ1-1, with 8 positions matching TRBD1. V shed 3 bases, J shed 0 bases, and the junction held 12 bases outside the gene matches. CDR1 and CDR2 from the germline V gene are LNHDA and SQIVND (reference sequence). This CDR3 is built from 18 residues. CDR3: CASSIRGPSLDLNTEAFF. Written as DNA, the CDR3 is TGTGCCAGTAGTATCAGGGGGCCTTCTCTCGACCTGAACACTGAAGCTTTCTTT.

The chain employs TRBV19 and TRBJ2-1; tentative D call: TRBD2 (6 bases). Trimming pared 7 bases from V and 6 bases from J, leaving 25 bases between. CDR1 is LNHDA and CDR2 is SQIVND in the germline V gene (reference sequence). The CDR3 has 17 amino acids. In nucleotides, the CDR3 is TGTGCCAGTACCCCCTCTAGGCTAGCGTCCTACGTCAATGAGCAGTTCTTC. Translating gives CASTPSRLASYVNEQFF.